This T cell receptor (beta chain) was sequenced in a study of blood T cells in healthy people across ages (dated by TCRdb to the mid-2010s). Regarding the research as a whole: In model experiments, roughly one uniquely barcoded TCR beta cDNA molecule per two T cells was captured by template switching. The study measured age-related changes in TCR beta repertoire diversity using deep sequencing normalized with unique cDNA molecular identifiers. Donors were grouped into four age groups: young (average 16 years), middle-aged (39), aged (62) and long-lived (approximately 78). To avoid experimental bias, donors of different ages were randomly spread across the sequencing lanes. The study analyzed two additional independent replicas of 1 million unique cDNA reads from the same blood draw for two donors, one aged 18 to 29 and one aged 80 or older. General conclusions and limits of the study: The percentage of naive T cells measured by flow cytometry correlated strongly with observed TCR beta diversity. Total diversity estimates from one million sequenced T cells were considered lower bounds and underestimates. The long-lived group showed more naive CD4+ T cells, fewer expanded clones and increased TCR diversity than the aged group, suggesting age selection. Bulk unsorted PBMC profiling prevented conclusive comparison of naive and antigen-experienced compartments. As age increased, observed TCR beta diversity per million T cells dropped in a roughly linear way, and a significant reduction was already evident by age approximately 40. The CMV infection status of donors was not known, potentially confounding age-related changes in expanded clonotypes.

Preparation of the library involved 5' RACE. The instrument was an Illumina HiSeq 2500. A second PCR of about 6 to 11 cycles was performed with a sample-barcoded 5' primer and a J-beta primer mix. A template-switch 5' adaptor carrying 12 random nucleotides introduced a unique molecular identifier onto each TCR beta cDNA molecule. Each sample yielded at least 2.5 million CDR3-containing paired-end reads. The Mint cDNA synthesis kit, primed by a TRBC-specific oligonucleotide, was used to synthesize first-strand cDNA from all RNA. Following uracil-DNA glycosylase treatment, all cDNA underwent a first 18-cycle PCR with the universal primers M1SS and BC2_uni_R. The paper's data handling went like this. For normalization, 1 million high-quality reads, each with a distinct molecular identifier, were randomly selected from each sample. Reads sharing molecular identifiers were discarded rather than binned into consensus sequences. CDR3 identification, clonotype clustering and error correction used MiTCR with a Q25 quality threshold and the strictest error-elimination algorithm. A nonparametric unseen species model using Euler transformation provided a lower-bound estimate of total TCR beta diversity. TCRdb's own reprocessing of the public reads used fastp at Q25 and MiXCR and kept productive beta chains. Identical CDR3 protein sequences are pooled into one entry, listed with their most common genes and DNA. TCRdb's processing, not the authors', yielded these V and J calls. This sample is represented by about 730,000 distinct CDR3 sequences; roughly 47% of them were singletons. More than 20% of the sample rests with the top ten.

Systemically healthy Caucasian individuals from Russia, around 38 in total and aged about 6 to 95 years, were included as donors. Each donor gave approximately 9.3 milliliters of peripheral blood, collected into EDTA-treated Vacutainer tubes. PBMCs were isolated by Ficoll-Paque density-gradient centrifugation, with at least 6 million obtained per sample. Total RNA was extracted from PBMCs with Trizol reagent, with at least 5 micrograms obtained per sample. Naive CD45RAhigh/CD27high T cell percentages were measured by flow cytometry on a PBMC aliquot from every donor. Its CDR3 holds 16 amino acids, cysteine through phenylalanine. Only the CDR3 portion is preserved as DNA: 48 bases, with reading frame beginning at the first base. V is shortened by 0 bases, J by 6 bases, and the region joining them spans 18 bases. The germline V gene encodes CDR1 SGHVS and CDR2 FQNEAQ. Only a few counts were recorded for this clonotype. No antigen is known for it. No qualities accompany the bases; no much larger clone lies one base away.

The sequence was obtained from a woman in her fifties or sixties in good health. Recombination connected TRBV7-8 to TRBJ2-7; TRBD2 might be the D gene, on 6 matching bases. The specimen sequenced was blood. CDR3 protein: CASSLAPGLPLPEQYF. The DNA reads TGTGCCAGCAGCTTAGCCCCGGGACTGCCTCTCCCCGAGCAGTACTTC.